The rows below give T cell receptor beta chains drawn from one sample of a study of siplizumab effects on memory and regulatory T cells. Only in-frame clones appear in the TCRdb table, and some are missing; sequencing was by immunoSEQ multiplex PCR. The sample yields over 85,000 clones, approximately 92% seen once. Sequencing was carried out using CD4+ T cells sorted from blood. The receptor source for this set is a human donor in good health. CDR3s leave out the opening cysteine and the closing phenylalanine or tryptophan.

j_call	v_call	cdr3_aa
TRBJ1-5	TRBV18	ASSPGEGQPQH
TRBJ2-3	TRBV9	ASSVGGAVSTDTQY
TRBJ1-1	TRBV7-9	ASSWTGAQTEAF
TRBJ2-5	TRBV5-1	ASKFRGETQY
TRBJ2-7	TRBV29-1	SVGLAGGSEQY
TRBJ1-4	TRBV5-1	ASSLRGSAATNEKLF
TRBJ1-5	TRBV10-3	AIGSDYSNQPQH
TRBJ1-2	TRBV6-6	ASSPGTGVRYGYT
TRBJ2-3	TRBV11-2	ASSLPGTSPDTQY
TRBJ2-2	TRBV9	ASSGHDRATGELF
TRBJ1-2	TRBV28	ASSLKVYGYT
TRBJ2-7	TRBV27	ASRSRGMTYEQY
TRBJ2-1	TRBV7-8	ASSLGLAYAYNEQF
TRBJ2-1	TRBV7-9	ASSLGRGLAGDNEQF
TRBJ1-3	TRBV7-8	ASSLGSQKGTIY
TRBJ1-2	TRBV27	ASSFTGTNYGYT
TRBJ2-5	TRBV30	AWSVKDLYWGQETQY
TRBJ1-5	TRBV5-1	ASSWDSNQPQH
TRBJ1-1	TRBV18	ASSPPVVSEAF
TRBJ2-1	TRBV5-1	ASRPGTSGGNEQF
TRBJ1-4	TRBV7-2	ASSSGRGKDEKLF
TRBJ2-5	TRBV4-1	ASSQTTGAETPQY
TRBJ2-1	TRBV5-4	ASSLSQGGEQF
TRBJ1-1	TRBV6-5	ASSRDRGIYTEAF
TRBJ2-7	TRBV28	ASSLFGFSYEQY
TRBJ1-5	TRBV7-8	ASSPGQGEQPQH
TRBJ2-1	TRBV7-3	ASSLSTGGEQF
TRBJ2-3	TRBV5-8	ASSFQGGSNTQY
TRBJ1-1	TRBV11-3	ASSYRGGRKNTEAF
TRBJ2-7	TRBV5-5	ASSLEGGSSYEQY
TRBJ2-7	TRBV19	ASTFIREDIRIYEQY
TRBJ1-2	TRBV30	AWNSDRAGYT
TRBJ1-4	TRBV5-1	ASSLGTDNEKLF
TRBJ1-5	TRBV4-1	ASSQEGARGQPQH
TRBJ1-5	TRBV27	ASSLSGNQPQH
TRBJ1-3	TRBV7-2	ATRPAGISGNTIY
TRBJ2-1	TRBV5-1	ASSLDGRDNEQF
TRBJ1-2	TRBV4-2	ASSQDGSSSPRQYGYT
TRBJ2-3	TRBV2	ASSDSAYGEATDTQY
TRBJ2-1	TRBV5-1	ASSPRGVGEASSYNEQF
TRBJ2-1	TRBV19	ASRLAGFKDEQF
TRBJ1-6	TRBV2	ASGSTGGYNSPLH
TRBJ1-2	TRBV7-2	ASSLMGQYGYT
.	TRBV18	ASSPTSSYEQY
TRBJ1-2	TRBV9	ASSATGGYGYT
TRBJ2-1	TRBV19	ASTSGGDTYNEQF
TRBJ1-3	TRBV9	ASSVVASGNTIY
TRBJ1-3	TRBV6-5	ASRTGSGNTIY
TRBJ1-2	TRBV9	ASSLREDRGPDGYT
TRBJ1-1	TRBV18	ASSETGITEAF
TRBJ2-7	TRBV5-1	ASSLGQLYEQY
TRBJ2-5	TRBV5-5	ASSWTSGRQETQY
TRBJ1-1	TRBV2	ASSPRGNTEAF